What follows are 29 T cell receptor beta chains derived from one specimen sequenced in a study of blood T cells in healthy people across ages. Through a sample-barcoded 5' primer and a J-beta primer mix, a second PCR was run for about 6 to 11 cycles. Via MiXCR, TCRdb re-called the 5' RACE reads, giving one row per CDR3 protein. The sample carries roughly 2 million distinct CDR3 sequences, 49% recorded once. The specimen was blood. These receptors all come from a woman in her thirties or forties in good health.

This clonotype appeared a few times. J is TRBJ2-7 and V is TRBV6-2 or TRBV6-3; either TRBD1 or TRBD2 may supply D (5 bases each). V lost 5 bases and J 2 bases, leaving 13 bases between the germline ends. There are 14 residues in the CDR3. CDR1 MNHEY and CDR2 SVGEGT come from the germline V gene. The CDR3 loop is CASSRDGVTYEQYF. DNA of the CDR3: TGTGCCAGCAGTAGGGACGGAGTAACCTACGAGCAGTACTTC.

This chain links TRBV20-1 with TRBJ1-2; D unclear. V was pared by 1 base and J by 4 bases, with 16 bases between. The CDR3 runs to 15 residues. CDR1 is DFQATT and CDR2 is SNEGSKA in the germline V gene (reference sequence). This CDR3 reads CSARVQGQRAYGYTF. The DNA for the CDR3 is TGCAGTGCTAGAGTGCAAGGCCAGCGTGCCTATGGCTACACCTTC.

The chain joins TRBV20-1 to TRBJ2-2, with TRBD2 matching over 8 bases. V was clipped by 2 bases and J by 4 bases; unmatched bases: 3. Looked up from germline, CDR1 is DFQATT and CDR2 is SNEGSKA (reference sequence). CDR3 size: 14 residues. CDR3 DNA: TGCAGTGCTAGAACAGCGGGGGCCACCGGGGAGCTGTTTTTT. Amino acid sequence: CSARTAGATGELFF.

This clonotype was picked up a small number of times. The CDR3 DNA sequence: TGTGCCAGCGGTCCCCTCTACGAGCAGTACTTC. This sequence encodes CASGPLYEQYF. This sequence joins TRBV6-1 and TRBJ2-7; D is unresolved. Germline assignment: CDR1 MNHNS and CDR2 SASEGT. The germline V and J ends were trimmed by 8 bases and 3 bases, with 8 bases remaining between them. The CDR3 sequence is 11 residues long.

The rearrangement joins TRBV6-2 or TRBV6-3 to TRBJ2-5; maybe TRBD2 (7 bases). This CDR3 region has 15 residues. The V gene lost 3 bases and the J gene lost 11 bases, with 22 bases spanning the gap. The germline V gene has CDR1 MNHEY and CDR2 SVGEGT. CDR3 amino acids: CASSYEGGPLNEQYF. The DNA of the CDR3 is TGTGCCAGCAGTTATGAGGGGGGGCCGTTAAATGAGCAGTACTTC.

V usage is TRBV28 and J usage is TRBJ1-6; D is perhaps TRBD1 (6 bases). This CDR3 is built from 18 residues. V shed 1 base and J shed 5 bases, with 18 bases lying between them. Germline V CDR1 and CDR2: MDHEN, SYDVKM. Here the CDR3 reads CASSLFRHRDRNNSPLHF. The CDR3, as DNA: TGTGCCAGCAGTTTATTCCGCCACAGGGATAGGAATAATTCACCCCTCCACTTT.

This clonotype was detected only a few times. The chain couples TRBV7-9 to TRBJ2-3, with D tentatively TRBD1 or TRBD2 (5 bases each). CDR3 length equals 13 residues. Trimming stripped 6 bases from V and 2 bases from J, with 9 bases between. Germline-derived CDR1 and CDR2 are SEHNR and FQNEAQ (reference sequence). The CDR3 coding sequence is TGTGCCAGCAGTATGGGGACCACAGATACGCAGTATTTT. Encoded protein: CASSMGTTDTQYF. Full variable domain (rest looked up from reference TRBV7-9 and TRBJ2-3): DTGVSQNPRHKITKRGQNVTFRCDPISEHNRLYWYRQTLGQGPEFLTYFQNEAQLEKSRLLSDRFSAERPKGSFSTLEIQRTEQGDSAMYLCASSMGTTDTQYFGPGTRLTVL.

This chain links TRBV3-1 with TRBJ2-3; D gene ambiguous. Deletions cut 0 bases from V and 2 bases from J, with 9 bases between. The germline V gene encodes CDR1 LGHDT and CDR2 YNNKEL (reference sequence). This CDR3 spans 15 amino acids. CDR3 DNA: TGTGCCAGCAGCCAAGACTCACACTCCACAGATACGCAGTATTTT. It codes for CASSQDSHSTDTQYF.

As DNA, the CDR3 is TGTGCCAGCAGCCCCGCGGGGAGGGCCAATGAGCAGTTCTTC. It yields the protein CASSPAGRANEQFF. The V call is TRBV7-6, the J call TRBJ2-1; TRBD2 aligns across 7 bases. The CDR3 has 14 amino acids. V was pared by 5 bases and J by 6 bases, with 7 bases of the junction left unmatched. CDR1 and CDR2 from the germline V gene are SGHVS and FNYEAQ.

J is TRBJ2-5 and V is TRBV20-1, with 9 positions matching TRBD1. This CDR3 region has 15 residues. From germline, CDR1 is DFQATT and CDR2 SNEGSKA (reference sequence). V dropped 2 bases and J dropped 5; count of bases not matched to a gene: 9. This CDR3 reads CSARPWEGTGETQYF. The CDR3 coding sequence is TGCAGTGCTAGACCCTGGGAAGGGACAGGGGAGACCCAGTACTTC.

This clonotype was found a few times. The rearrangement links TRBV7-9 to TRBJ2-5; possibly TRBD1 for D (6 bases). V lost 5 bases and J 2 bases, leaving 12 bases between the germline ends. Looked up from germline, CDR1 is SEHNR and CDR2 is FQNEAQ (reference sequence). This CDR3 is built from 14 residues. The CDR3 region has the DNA TGTGCCAGCAGCCCTCCAGGGGAACAAGAGACCCAGTACTTC. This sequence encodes CASSPPGEQETQYF.

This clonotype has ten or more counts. This CDR3 is CASSQEAFPFYGYTF. The CDR3 nucleotides are TGCGCCAGCAGCCAAGAAGCCTTCCCTTTCTATGGCTACACCTTC. The V and J genes are TRBV4-3 and TRBJ1-2; D gene ambiguous. The germline V and J ends were trimmed by 0 bases and 4 bases, with 12 bases remaining between them. The CDR3 extends over 15 amino acids. Germline V gene data show CDR1 as LGHNA and CDR2 as YSLEER.

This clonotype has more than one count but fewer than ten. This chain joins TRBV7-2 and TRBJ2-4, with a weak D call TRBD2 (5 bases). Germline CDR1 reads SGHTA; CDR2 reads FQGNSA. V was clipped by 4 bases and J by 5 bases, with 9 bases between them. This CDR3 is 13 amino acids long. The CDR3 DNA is TGTGCCAGCAGCTCTGTTAGCGAAAACATTCAGTACTTC. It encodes CASSSVSENIQYF.

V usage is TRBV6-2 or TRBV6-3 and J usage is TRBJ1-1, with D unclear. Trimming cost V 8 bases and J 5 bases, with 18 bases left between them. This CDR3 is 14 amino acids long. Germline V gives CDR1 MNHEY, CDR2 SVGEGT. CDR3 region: CASRNQGIGTEAFF. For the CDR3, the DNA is TGTGCCAGCCGGAATCAAGGAATTGGGACTGAAGCTTTCTTT.

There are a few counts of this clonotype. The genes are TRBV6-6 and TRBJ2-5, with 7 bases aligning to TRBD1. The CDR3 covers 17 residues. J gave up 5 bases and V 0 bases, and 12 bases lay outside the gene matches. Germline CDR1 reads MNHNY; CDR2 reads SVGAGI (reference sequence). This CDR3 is CASSYSALTGLWETQYF. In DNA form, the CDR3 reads TGTGCCAGCAGTTACTCGGCTTTGACAGGGCTGTGGGAGACCCAGTACTTC.

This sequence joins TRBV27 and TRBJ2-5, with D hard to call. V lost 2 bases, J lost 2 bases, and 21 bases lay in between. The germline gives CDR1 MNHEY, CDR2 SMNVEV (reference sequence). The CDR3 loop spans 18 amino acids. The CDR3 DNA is TGTGCCAGCAGTTTAGTTTCGGGTGGCAGCCCGATTCAAGAGACCCAGTACTTC. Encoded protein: CASSLVSGGSPIQETQYF.

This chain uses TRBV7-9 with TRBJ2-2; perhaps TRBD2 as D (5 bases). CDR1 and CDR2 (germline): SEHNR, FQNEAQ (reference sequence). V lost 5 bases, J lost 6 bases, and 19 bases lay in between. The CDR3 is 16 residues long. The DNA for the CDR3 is TGTGCCAGCAGCCGAGCGGTCAAGCCCGGGGCCGGGGAGCTGTTTTTT. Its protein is CASSRAVKPGAGELFF.

CDR3 bases: TGTGCCAGCAGTTTAGTCTGGGGCGGTACTTCACCCCTCCACTTT. Its translation is CASSLVWGGTSPLHF. The chain recombines TRBV12-3 or TRBV12-4 with TRBJ1-6, with a tentative D call TRBD1 (5 bases). The CDR3 consists of 15 residues. The V and J ends lost 1 base and 9 bases respectively, with 13 bases between them.

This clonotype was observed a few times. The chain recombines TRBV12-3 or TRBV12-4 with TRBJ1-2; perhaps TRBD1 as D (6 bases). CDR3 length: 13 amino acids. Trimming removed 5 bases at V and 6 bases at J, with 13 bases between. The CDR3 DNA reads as TGTGCCAGCAGTAGACAGGTTGTTGATGGCTACACCTTC. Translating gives CASSRQVVDGYTF.

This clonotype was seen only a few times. CDR3 protein: CSAPSIGFNYGYTF. DNA for the CDR3: TGCAGTGCCCCCTCAATAGGGTTTAACTATGGCTACACCTTC. J is TRBJ1-2 and V is TRBV20-1, with unresolved D. The germline gives CDR1 DFQATT, CDR2 SNEGSKA (reference sequence). Trimming removed 6 bases at V and 1 base at J, with 15 bases between. This CDR3 region has 14 residues.

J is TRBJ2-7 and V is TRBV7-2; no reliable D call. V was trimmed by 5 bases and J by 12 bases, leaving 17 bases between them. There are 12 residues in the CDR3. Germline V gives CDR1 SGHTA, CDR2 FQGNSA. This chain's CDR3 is CASSRTGPLRYF. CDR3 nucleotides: TGTGCCAGCAGCCGGACGGGCCCTCTAAGGTACTTC.

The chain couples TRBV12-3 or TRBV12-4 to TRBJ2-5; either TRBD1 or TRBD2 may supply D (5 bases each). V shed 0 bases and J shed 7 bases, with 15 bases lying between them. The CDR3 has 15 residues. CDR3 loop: CASSLAQSGTGTQYF. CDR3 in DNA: TGTGCCAGCAGTTTAGCGCAATCCGGGACGGGGACCCAGTACTTC.

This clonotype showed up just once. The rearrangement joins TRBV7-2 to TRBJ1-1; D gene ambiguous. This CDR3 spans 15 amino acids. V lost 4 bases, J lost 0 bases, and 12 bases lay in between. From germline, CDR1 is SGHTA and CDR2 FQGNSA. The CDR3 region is CASSSNSNLNTEAFF. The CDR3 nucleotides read TGTGCCAGCAGCTCAAACAGCAATTTGAACACTGAAGCTTTCTTT.

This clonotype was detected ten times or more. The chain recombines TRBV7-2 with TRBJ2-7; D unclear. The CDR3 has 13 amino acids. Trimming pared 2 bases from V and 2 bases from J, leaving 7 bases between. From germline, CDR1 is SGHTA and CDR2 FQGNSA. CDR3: CASSLKGPYEQYF. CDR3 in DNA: TGTGCCAGCAGCTTAAAAGGCCCCTACGAGCAGTACTTC.

The CDR3 coding sequence is TGTGCCAGCAGCCAAGAGGCGGGCCCAATCTCCTACGAGCAGTACTTC. It is translated as CASSQEAGPISYEQYF. The chain uses TRBV3-1 and TRBJ2-7; D may be TRBD2 (5 bases). There are 16 residues in the CDR3. Trimming removed 0 bases from V and 0 bases from J, with 12 bases in between. The germline V gene has CDR1 LGHDT and CDR2 YNNKEL (reference sequence).

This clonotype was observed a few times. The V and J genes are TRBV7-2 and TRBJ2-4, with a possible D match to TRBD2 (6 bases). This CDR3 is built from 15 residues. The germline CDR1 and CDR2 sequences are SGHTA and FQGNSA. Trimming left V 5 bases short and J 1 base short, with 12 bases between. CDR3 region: CASSPSAGAKNIQYF. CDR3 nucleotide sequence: TGTGCCAGCAGCCCCTCGGCGGGGGCCAAAAACATTCAGTACTTC.

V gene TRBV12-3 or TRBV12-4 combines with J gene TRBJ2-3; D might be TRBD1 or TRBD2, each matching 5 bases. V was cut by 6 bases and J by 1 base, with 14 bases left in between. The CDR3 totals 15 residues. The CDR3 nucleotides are TGTGCCAGCAGCCATCCATTGGGGGGCACAGATACGCAGTATTTT. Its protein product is CASSHPLGGTDTQYF.

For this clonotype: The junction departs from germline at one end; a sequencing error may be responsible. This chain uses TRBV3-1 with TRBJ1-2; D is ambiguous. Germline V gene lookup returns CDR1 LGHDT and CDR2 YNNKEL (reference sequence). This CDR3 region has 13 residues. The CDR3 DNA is TGTGCCAGCAACCAAGACGGGATCTATGGCTACACCTTC. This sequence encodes CASNQDGIYGYTF.

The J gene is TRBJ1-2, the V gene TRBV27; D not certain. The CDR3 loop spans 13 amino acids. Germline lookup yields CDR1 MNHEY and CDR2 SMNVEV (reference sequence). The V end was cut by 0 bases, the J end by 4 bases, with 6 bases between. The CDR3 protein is CASSLSRGYGYTF. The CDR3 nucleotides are TGTGCCAGCAGTTTATCGCGGGGCTATGGCTACACCTTC.